This TCR beta chain was found in a study of tumor and adjacent non-tumor tissue in lung cancer. Study summary: Patients comprised about eleven adenocarcinoma, a couple of squamous cell carcinoma and 1 small cell lung cancer.

No cell sorting was done before RNA was extracted from the tissue. This non-tumor lung sample came from over 3 cm beyond the tumor edge. Chemotherapy-naive patients with new lung cancer underwent thoracic surgery in China, August–late 2014. With regard to this clonotype: Antigen: not known. A much larger clone differs from this one at a single base, so this may be a read error.

The CDR3 spans 11 residues. Between the trimmed V and J ends, which lost 5 bases and 6 bases, there was a span of 8 bases. TCRbeta libraries were built with three rounds of nested PCR, modified from ARM-PCR. MiXCR, applied by TCRdb to the multiplex PCR reads, yields one record per CDR3 protein. The data contain approximately 77,000 distinct CDR3 sequences, approximately 78% of them singletons. Study-wide results and caveats: Significantly higher TCR diversity was found in tumor than normal lung. Tumor TCR diversity, when higher, was linked to shorter survival.

The rearrangement joins TRBV12-3 or TRBV12-4 to TRBJ2-7; D is unclear. What was sequenced was distant non-tumor lung tissue. The TCR was taken from a man aged 55 to 70 with non-small cell lung cancer. The CDR3 here is CASSHRFEQYF. The CDR3 DNA is TGTGCCAGCAGTCACCGATTCGAGCAGTACTTC.